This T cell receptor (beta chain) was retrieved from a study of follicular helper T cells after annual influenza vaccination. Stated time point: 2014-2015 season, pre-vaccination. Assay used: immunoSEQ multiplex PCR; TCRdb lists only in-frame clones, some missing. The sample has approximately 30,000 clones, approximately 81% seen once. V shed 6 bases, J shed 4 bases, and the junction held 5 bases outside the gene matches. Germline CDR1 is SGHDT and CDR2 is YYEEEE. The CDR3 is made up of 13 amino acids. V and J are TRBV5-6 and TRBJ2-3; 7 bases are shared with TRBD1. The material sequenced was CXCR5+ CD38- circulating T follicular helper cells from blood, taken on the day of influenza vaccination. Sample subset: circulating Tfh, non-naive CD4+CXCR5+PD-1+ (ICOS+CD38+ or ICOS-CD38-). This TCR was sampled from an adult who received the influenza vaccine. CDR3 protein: CASTRDSSDTQYF. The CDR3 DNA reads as TGTGCCAGCACCCGGGACAGCTCAGATACGCAGTATTTT.